Presented here are 27 T cell receptor beta chains from one specimen sequenced in a study of tumor and adjacent non-tumor tissue in lung cancer (dated by TCRdb to the late 2010s). Receptor amplification or capture employed multiplex PCR. Sequencing was carried out with an Illumina HiSeq 2500. TCRbeta libraries were constructed through three rounds of nested PCR with primers (Table S4) according to protocols modified from ARM-PCR. TCRdb took the public reads, trimmed them with fastp at Q25, ran MiXCR for clone calling and kept in-frame beta chains. Rows merge per CDR3 protein into single entries with the most common DNA and genes. The sample table shows under 100,000 distinct CDR3 sequences, and roughly 75% are seen once. Of the sample, roughly 13% falls within the top ten clones. RNA was isolated from bulk, unsorted tissue, and RNA quality was assessed with a NanoDrop ND-1000 and an Agilent 2100. Sequenced material: lung tumor tissue. These receptors were taken from a woman aged 70-85 years with non-small cell lung cancer.

The sample holds a few counts of this clonotype. A read error is possible here, since a much larger clone lies one base away. The rearrangement links TRBV28 to TRBJ2-7; D gene ambiguous. V lost 0 bases and J 1 base, leaving 13 bases between the germline ends. This CDR3 comprises 16 residues. Looked up from germline, CDR1 is MDHEN and CDR2 is SYDVKM. Written as DNA, the CDR3 is TGTGCCAGCAGTTTATGGCGCGCCCCAGGTTCCTACGAGCAGTACTTC. Translated, it gives CASSLWRAPGSYEQYF.

The chain recombines TRBV6-5 with TRBJ2-5, with 10 bases aligning to TRBD2. The CDR3 covers 16 residues. CDR1 is MNHEY and CDR2 is SVGAGI in the germline V gene. Trimming removed 9 bases from V and 3 bases from J; junction bases left unmatched: 13. The CDR3: CASSRGLAALKETQYF. CDR3 coding DNA: TGTGCCAGTAGTCGCGGACTAGCGGCGCTCAAAGAGACCCAGTACTTC.

J is TRBJ1-2 and V is TRBV2; the match to TRBD1 covers 7 bases. Germline V CDR1 and CDR2: SNHLY, FYNNEI. There are 15 residues in the CDR3. V lost 0 bases to trimming and J lost 6 bases; unmatched junction nucleotides: 7. CDR3 DNA sequence: TGTGCCAGCAGTGAAGCAATAGGGGGCGCGAATGGCTACACCTTC. Its translation is CASSEAIGGANGYTF.

This clonotype was observed many times. The chain couples TRBV14 to TRBJ2-5, with D possibly TRBD2 on 6 matching bases. Trimming took 1 base from V and 3 from J, leaving 18 bases between them. This CDR3 spans 17 amino acids. Looked up from germline, CDR1 is SGHDN and CDR2 is FVKESK. CDR3 protein: CASSQGHARGYEETQYF. The CDR3 bases are TGTGCCAGCAGCCAAGGGCACGCCCGGGGGTACGAAGAGACCCAGTACTTC.

The V call is TRBV24-1, the J call TRBJ2-3; 8 bases fit TRBD1. Trimming removed 3 bases from V and 7 bases from J; junction bases left unmatched: 14. Per the germline V gene, CDR1 is KGHDR and CDR2 is SFDVKD. The CDR3 has 17 residues. Here the CDR3 DNA reads TGTGCCACCAGTGATCCCGCAGGGGGCAGGTGGACATATACGCAGTATTTT. Translation gives CATSDPAGGRWTYTQYF.

Regarding this clonotype: The CDR3 carries no conserved terminal phenylalanine or tryptophan, so it likely arises from a read error. The DNA is left out, because the CDR3 cannot be placed on it with certainty; the CDR3 is given as TCRdb lists it. The gene calls are TRBV6-5 and TRBJ2-7; the D call in the table, TRBD2, was not verified against the DNA. Looked up from germline, CDR1 is MNHEY and CDR2 is SVGAGI. From its first to its last residue, the CDR3 has 16 amino acids. The CDR3 sequence: CASSPGIAVNDYEQYY.

Points on this clonotype: Germline is not matched at one junction end, which may reflect a read error. J is TRBJ2-1 and V is TRBV12-3 or TRBV12-4; 11 positions match TRBD2. The CDR3 covers 15 residues. The CDR3 sequence is CASRPRLAGGGEHFF. The CDR3 DNA follows: TGTGCCAGCAGACCCCGGTTAGCGGGAGGGGGTGAGCACTTCTTC.

In regard to this clonotype: At one boundary the junction diverges from the germline segment, which might be a read error. V is TRBV5-6 and J is TRBJ1-4; 8 nucleotides match TRBD1. CDR3 length equals 13 residues. Germline loops: CDR1 SGHDT, CDR2 YYEEEE. In nucleotides, the CDR3 is TGTGCCAGCAGGACAGGGGCTAATGAAAAACTATTTTTT. Its translation: CASRTGANEKLFF. The full variable domain, rest sourced from reference TRBV5-6 and TRBJ1-4, is DAGVTQSPTHLIKTRGQQVTLRCSPKSGHDTVSWYQQALGQGPQFIFQYYEEEERQRGNFPDRFSGHQFPNYSSELNVNALLLGDSALYLCASRTGANEKLFFGSGTQLSVL.

CDR3 loop: CANSNGLPGQSQHF. The CDR3 DNA reads TGTGCCAACAGCAACGGGCTCCCGGGGCAGTCCCAGCATTTT. This chain uses TRBV6-2 or TRBV6-3 with TRBJ1-5, with TRBD1 as a possible D gene (5 bases). V was trimmed by 10 bases and J by 11 bases, leaving 24 bases between them. This CDR3 comprises 14 residues. CDR1 is MNHEY, CDR2 SVGEGT, per germline.

Note on this clonotype: The junction shows a germline mismatch at one end, possibly a read error. The rearrangement links TRBV6-5 to TRBJ1-2; TRBD1 matches 10 bases. Germline CDR1 and CDR2: MNHEY and SVGAGI. The CDR3 runs 15 residues. CDR3 sequence: CVSKMTGGSKYGYTF. CDR3 sequence (DNA): TGTGTCAGCAAGATGACAGGGGGCTCTAAGTATGGCTACACCTTC.

With regard to this clonotype: An end of the junction does not agree with germline; a read error may underlie this. The chain recombines TRBV19 with TRBJ2-2, with D tentatively TRBD2 (5 bases). The CDR3 loop spans 15 amino acids. CDR1 is LNHDA and CDR2 is SQIVND in the germline V gene (reference sequence). CDR3 bases: TGTGACAGTAGTCCTAGCAGGTCGAACACCGGGGAGCTGTTTTTT. This translates into CDSSPSRSNTGELFF.

The CDR3 nucleotides read TGTGCCAGCAGCTTAGCGGCAGGGGAGGCCTACGAGCAGTACTTC. Translation: CASSLAAGEAYEQYF. This chain links TRBV7-2 with TRBJ2-7, with D possibly being TRBD1 or TRBD2 (6 bases each). Trimming removed 0 bases at V and 2 bases at J, with 11 bases between. This CDR3 comprises 15 residues. Germline CDR1 is SGHTA and CDR2 is FQGNSA.

Remarks on this clonotype: A junction end diverges from the germline sequence, so it may reflect a read error. V gene TRBV12-5 combines with J gene TRBJ2-3; D may be TRBD1 or TRBD2 (6 bases each). Germline V gene data show CDR1 as LGHNT and CDR2 as FRNRAP. The CDR3 runs 16 residues. The CDR3 DNA sequence: TGTGTTAGTGGTTCCTACTCGGGGGCCAGTACAGATACGCAGTATTTT. Protein sequence: CVSGSYSGASTDTQYF. Complete variable domain (other parts from reference TRBV12-5 and TRBJ2-3): DARVTQTPRHKVTEMGQEVTMRCQPILGHNTVFWYRQTMMQGLELLAYFRNRAPLDDSGMPKDRFSAEMPDATLATLKIQPSEPRDSAVYFCVSGSYSGASTDTQYFGPGTRLTVL.

About this clonotype itself: One junction end disagrees with the germline gene, perhaps due to a read error. This rearrangement joins TRBV12-3 or TRBV12-4 to TRBJ1-1, with 8 bases fitting TRBD1. The CDR3 runs to 17 residues. The CDR3 protein is CVSSPPTTGGRNTGAFF. CDR3 nucleotides: TGTGTCAGCAGTCCACCCACTACAGGGGGGAGGAACACTGGAGCTTTCTTT.

A word on this clonotype: Likely a read error: the CDR3 ends without its conserved phenylalanine or tryptophan. This chain joins TRBV28 and TRBJ2-5; the match to TRBD2 covers 7 bases. The CDR3 sequence is 14 residues long. Germline V lookup: CDR1 MDHEN, CDR2 SYDVKM. V was pared by 1 base and J by 5 bases, with 4 bases of the junction left unmatched. In DNA form, the CDR3 reads TGTGCCAGCAGTTTATTAGCGGGTCGGGAGACCCAGTACCTC. It translates to CASSLLAGRETQYL.

The sample holds a few counts of this clonotype. The J gene is TRBJ2-1, the V gene TRBV28, with 7 bases identical to TRBD1. The junction had 5 bases not matched to a gene; V was cut back by 6 bases and J by 0 bases. The CDR3 loop spans 15 amino acids. From germline, CDR1 is MDHEN and CDR2 SYDVKM. CDR3 sequence: CASSPGQSSYNEQFF. The CDR3 bases are TGTGCCAGCAGCCCGGGACAGAGCTCCTACAATGAGCAGTTCTTC.

With regard to this clonotype: The germline gene is not matched at one end of the junction; a read error may be the cause. The rearrangement joins TRBV24-1 to TRBJ2-3; 8 bases match TRBD2. The CDR3 has 17 amino acids. Germline CDR1 is KGHDR and CDR2 is SFDVKD. CDR3 region: CATSDLTSGTRTDTHYF. CDR3 bases: TGTGCCACCAGTGATTTGACTAGCGGAACCCGCACAGATACGCACTATTTT.

Comments on this clonotype: One end of the junction varies from germline; a read error may be responsible. The CDR3 loop is CASCHRQGTYNEEFF. The CDR3 DNA reads as TGTGCCAGCTGTCACCGACAGGGGACCTACAATGAGGAGTTCTTC. V is TRBV6-2 or TRBV6-3 and J is TRBJ2-1, with 8 bases lining up with TRBD1. Germline lookup yields CDR1 MNHEY and CDR2 SVGEGT. The CDR3 runs to 15 residues.

To note about this clonotype: Because the CDR3 is missing its conserved closing phenylalanine or tryptophan, this is likely a read error. The J gene is TRBJ1-2, the V gene TRBV4-1; D is unresolved. Germline V gene lookup returns CDR1 MGHRA and CDR2 YSYEKL. This CDR3 contains 13 residues. CDR3 DNA: TGCGCCATCAGCCAAGTAGAAGGGTTTGGCTACACCTTG. This sequence encodes CAISQVEGFGYTL.

This chain links TRBV21-1 with TRBJ1-1. TRBV21-1 counts as a pseudogene. CDR3 length: 17 amino acids. The CDR3: CASSNFSGSDMNTEAFF. The DNA for the CDR3 is TGTGCCAGCAGCAATTTTTCGGGCAGCGACATGAACACTGAAGCTTTCTTT.

The V call is TRBV5-5, the J call TRBJ2-3; 7 nucleotides agree with TRBD1. The germline V gene has CDR1 SGHKS and CDR2 YYEKEE (reference sequence). The CDR3 has 15 amino acids. Trimming removed 6 bases from V and 5 bases from J; junction bases left unmatched: 12. The CDR3 here is CASNLHNRGKDTQYF. The CDR3 DNA sequence: TGTGCCAGCAACTTACATAACAGGGGCAAAGATACGCAGTATTTT.

As concerns this clonotype: This may arise from a read error, as a much more abundant clone is one base away. This sequence joins TRBV28 and TRBJ2-7, with D tentatively TRBD2 (5 bases). The CDR3 contains 15 residues. The V and J ends lost 3 bases and 0 bases respectively, with 12 bases between them. CDR1 MDHEN and CDR2 SYDVKM come from the germline V gene. The CDR3 DNA follows: TGTGCCAGCAGTTTGAGACGGGGAAACTCCTACGAGCAGTACTTC. Its protein product is CASSLRRGNSYEQYF. Supplemented by reference TRBV28 and TRBJ2-7, the full variable domain reads DVKVTQSSRYLVKRTGEKVFLECVQDMDHENMFWYRQDPGLGLRLIYFSYDVKMKEKGDIPEGYSVSREKKERFSLILESASTNQTSMYLCASSLRRGNSYEQYFGPGTRLTVT.

This clonotype occurred once. With a much larger clone just one base away, this may be a read error. V and J are TRBV20-1 and TRBJ2-3; D remains unclear. V was pared by 7 bases and J by 1 base, with 12 bases between. The CDR3 totals 13 residues. CDR1 and CDR2 (germline): DFQATT, SNEGSKA (reference sequence). CDR3 in amino acids: CSGYTPGTDTQYF. CDR3 DNA sequence: TGCAGTGGTTATACCCCAGGCACAGATACGCAGTATTTT.

There are many counts of this clonotype. This chain joins TRBV12-3 or TRBV12-4 and TRBJ1-5, with a possible D match to TRBD1 (5 bases). V was trimmed by 6 bases and J by 10 bases, leaving 13 bases between them. The CDR3 has 12 amino acids. CDR3 region: CASSRDPVPQHF. The CDR3 DNA sequence: TGTGCCAGCAGCCGGGACCCCGTCCCCCAGCATTTT.

A word on this clonotype: An end of the junction does not agree with germline; a read error may underlie this. This chain uses TRBV6-1 with TRBJ2-7; a possible D gene is TRBD1 (6 bases). The CDR3 has 15 amino acids. Germline assignment: CDR1 MNHNS and CDR2 SASEGT. Here the CDR3 reads CASSLSGTIFYEQYF. CDR3 nucleotide sequence: TGTGCTAGCAGTCTCTCCGGGACAATATTTTACGAGCAGTACTTC.

With regard to this clonotype: A junction end diverges from the germline sequence, so it may reflect a read error. The V call is TRBV29-1, the J call TRBJ2-2; the D is unclear. CDR1 is SQVTM, CDR2 ANQGSEA, per germline. This CDR3 region has 15 residues. The CDR3 region is CSALSSVENTVELFF. The DNA for the CDR3 is TGCAGCGCCCTTAGCAGCGTAGAGAACACCGTGGAGCTGTTTTTC.

The table lists this clonotype with many counts. The CDR3 nucleotides read TGTGCCTGGGGGGGCAGCCTTTTGAGCGAGCAGTACTTC. This codes for CAWGGSLLSEQYF. The rearrangement links TRBV30 to TRBJ2-7, with a possible D match to TRBD1 (6 bases). CDR1 GTSNPN and CDR2 SVGIG come from the germline V gene (reference sequence). The length of the CDR3 is 13 residues. Trimming cost V 5 bases and J 6 bases, with 17 bases left between them. The full variable domain, completed using reference TRBV30 and TRBJ2-7, is SQTIHQWPATLVQPVGSPLSLECTVEGTSNPNLYWYRQAAGRGLQLLFYSVGIGQISSEVPQNLSASRPQDRQFILSSKKLLLSDSGFYLCAWGGSLLSEQYFGPGTRLTVT.